This entry lists 16 T cell receptor beta chains sequenced from one sample in a study of PD-L1 blockade in urothelial cancer. Documented time point: pretreatment peripheral blood. Measured with immunoSEQ multiplex PCR; TCRdb has only the in-frame clones, and not every one. The table has over 75,000 clones, 70% to 90% seen once; the top ten hold approximately 15%. The input for sequencing was PBMCs, taken around atezolizumab (anti-PD-L1) treatment. The receptors stem from a man aged 55 to 70 with urothelial cancer.

The V and J genes are TRBV15 and TRBJ2-1; TRBD2 aligns across 7 bases. This CDR3 region has 16 residues. V lost 1 base to trimming and J lost 5 bases; unmatched junction nucleotides: 8. CDR1 LNHNV and CDR2 YYDKDF come from the germline V gene (reference sequence). DNA for the CDR3: TGTGCCACCAGCAGAGTTAGAGGACTAGAAAACAATGAGCAGTTCTTC. This translates into CATSRVRGLENNEQFF.

V and J are TRBV21-1 and TRBJ2-7; TRBD2 is the table's D call, not checked against the DNA. TRBV21-1 is termed a pseudogene. The CDR3 is made up of 17 amino acids. Here the CDR3 reads CASSEDNGTSGFYEQYF. DNA of the CDR3: TGTGCCAGCAGCGAAGATAACGGGACTAGCGGGTTCTACGAGCAGTACTTC.

This clone was detected only a few times. The chain carries TRBV29-1 and TRBJ2-2; D may be TRBD1 (7 bases). The CDR3 is 14 residues long. V lost 4 bases to trimming and J lost 5 bases, with 14 bases between them. Germline V gene data show CDR1 as SQVTM and CDR2 as ANQGSEA. The CDR3 sequence is CSVAGQAGTGELFF. In nucleotides, the CDR3 is TGCAGCGTTGCAGGACAGGCGGGGACCGGGGAGCTGTTTTTT.

The V gene is TRBV6-5, the J gene TRBJ1-1; 8 positions match TRBD1. The germline V gene has CDR1 MNHEY and CDR2 SVGAGI. This CDR3 is 14 amino acids long. The V gene end was trimmed by 3 bases and the J gene end by 9 bases; junction bases not matched to a gene: 9. The CDR3 DNA sequence: TGTGCCAGCAGTTATAGGGCAGGGGGCGGACAAGCTTTCTTT. As protein: CASSYRAGGGQAFF.

This chain joins TRBV4-2 and TRBJ1-3, with D perhaps TRBD1 (6 bases). V dropped 2 bases and J dropped 0 bases, with 11 bases sitting between them. The CDR3 spans 16 residues. Germline V gene data show CDR1 as LGHNA and CDR2 as YNFKEQ. The CDR3 bases are TGTGCCAGCAGCCAAACCTCACAGGGCTCTGGAAACACCATATATTTT. Translating gives CASSQTSQGSGNTIYF.

This chain uses TRBV9 with TRBJ1-2; D gene unclear. Trimming pared 7 bases from V and 7 bases from J, leaving 8 bases between. The CDR3 consists of 10 residues. Germline-derived CDR1 and CDR2 are SGDLS and YYNGEE. The DNA of the CDR3 is TGTGCCAGCGCTGGAGGTGGCTACACCTTC. Translated, it gives CASAGGGYTF.

This sequence joins TRBV18 and TRBJ2-1; D may be TRBD2 (5 bases). CDR1 is KGHSH and CDR2 is LQKENI in the germline V gene. The CDR3 has 13 amino acids. V gave up 3 bases and J gave up 6 bases, with 9 bases separating them. The CDR3 spells CASSPQAGNEQFF. In nucleotides, the CDR3 is TGTGCCAGCTCACCTCAGGCGGGCAATGAGCAGTTCTTC.

The genes are TRBV6-6 and TRBJ2-3; D unresolved. This CDR3 has 10 amino acids. Germline V gene lookup returns CDR1 MNHNY and CDR2 SVGAGI (reference sequence). The V end lost 8 bases, the J end lost 5 bases, and 5 bases lay between the germline ends. The CDR3 loop reads CASQKDTQYF. The DNA of the CDR3 is TGTGCCAGCCAGAAAGATACGCAGTATTTT.

This chain uses TRBV19 with TRBJ1-3; 7 bases agree with TRBD1. Germline CDR1 LNHDA, CDR2 SQIVND (reference sequence). CDR3 length: 16 residues. The V and J ends lost 4 bases and 2 bases, in that order; junction bases with no gene match: 8. Here the CDR3 reads CASSTLRGGTGNTIYF. The CDR3 DNA reads TGTGCCAGTAGTACCCTCCGAGGGGGCACTGGAAACACCATATATTTT.

This chain connects TRBV7-8 to TRBJ1-3, with D possibly matching TRBD1 (6 bases). The CDR3 length is 14 residues. The ends were cut back, 6 bases at V and 2 bases at J, with 11 bases in the middle. Germline V lookup: CDR1 SGHVS, CDR2 FQNEAQ. DNA for the CDR3: TGTGCCAGCAGGAAGGGGGGGGCTGGAAACACCATATATTTT. This translates into CASRKGGAGNTIYF.

The rearrangement links TRBV5-1 to TRBJ2-5; possibly TRBD1 for D (5 bases). CDR1 is SGHRS and CDR2 is YFSETQ in the germline V gene. CDR3 length: 13 residues. Trimming left V 0 bases short and J 6 bases short, with 9 bases between. CDR3 bases: TGCGCCAGCAGCTTGGATGGGGCACAGACCCAGTACTTC. This codes for CASSLDGAQTQYF.

V gene TRBV10-1 combines with J gene TRBJ2-1; D is ambiguous. CDR3 size: 14 residues. Germline lookup yields CDR1 WNHNN and CDR2 SYGVQD (reference sequence). Trimming pared 0 bases from V and 3 bases from J, leaving 6 bases between. This CDR3 reads CASSESLNYNEQFF. The CDR3 nucleotides are TGCGCCAGCAGTGAGTCCCTAAACTACAATGAGCAGTTCTTC.

This clone was counted between two and nine times. V is TRBV9 and J is TRBJ2-7; TRBD1 agrees at 7 bases. CDR1 is SGDLS and CDR2 is YYNGEE in the germline V gene. This CDR3 spans 15 amino acids. The V and J ends lost 0 bases and 0 bases, in that order; junction bases with no gene match: 3. This CDR3 is CASSVEGGGSYEQYF. For the CDR3, the DNA is TGTGCCAGCAGCGTAGAAGGGGGCGGCTCCTACGAGCAGTACTTC.

This clone was counted between two and nine times. This rearrangement joins TRBV5-6 to TRBJ1-5; D might be TRBD1 (5 bases). The ends were cut back, 4 bases at V and 7 bases at J, with 15 bases in the middle. The CDR3 is 14 residues long. From germline, CDR1 is SGHDT and CDR2 YYEEEE. The CDR3 coding sequence is TGTGCCAGCAGCCAGACTCGACAGACACAGCCCCAGCATTTT. Protein product: CASSQTRQTQPQHF.

The gene calls are TRBV9 and TRBJ2-3, with 11 bases that match TRBD2. The germline V gene encodes CDR1 SGDLS and CDR2 YYNGEE. V dropped 0 bases and J dropped 2; count of bases not matched to a gene: 5. The CDR3 extends over 17 amino acids. DNA of the CDR3: TGTGCCAGCAGCGTAGGGGGACTAGCGGACCTCACAGATACGCAGTATTTT. Encoded protein: CASSVGGLADLTDTQYF.

CDR3 sequence (DNA): TGTGCCAGCAGCTGGAGAACAGGGAGGGGGGTGGATGAGCAGTTCTTC. Its protein product is CASSWRTGRGVDEQFF. This chain uses TRBV7-6 with TRBJ2-1; TRBD2 is a possible D gene (7 bases). The CDR3 totals 16 residues. In germline, CDR1 is SGHVS, CDR2 FNYEAQ. V was trimmed by 4 bases and J by 8 bases, leaving 21 bases between them.